Following are 13 T cell receptor beta chains from one sample sequenced in a study of blood T cell repertoires in COVID-19. Profiled with immunoSEQ multiplex PCR; TCRdb holds only in-frame clones, not every one. Of hundreds of thousands of clones listed, 85% were seen once; the top ten hold around 3.4%. The sample comprised peripheral blood. These TCRs come from a woman between 18 and 29 years old with acute or convalescent COVID-19.

Comment on this clone: A much more abundant neighbour one base away suggests this may be a read error. The chain carries TRBV5-4 and TRBJ1-1; 7 nucleotides match TRBD1. The CDR3 covers 13 residues. V was pared by 2 bases and J by 3 bases, with 1 base of the junction left unmatched. CDR1 is SGHNT, CDR2 YYREEE, per germline (reference sequence). The CDR3 sequence is CASSLQGYTEAFF. The CDR3 region has the DNA TGTGCCAGCAGCTTACAGGGGTACACTGAAGCTTTCTTT. The entire variable domain, with the rest obtained from reference TRBV5-4 and TRBJ1-1, is as follows: ETGVTQSPTHLIKTRGQQVTLRCSSQSGHNTVSWYQQALGQGPQFIFQYYREEENGRGNFPPRFSGLQFPNYSSELNVNALELDDSALYLCASSLQGYTEAFFGQGTRLTVV.

The chain employs TRBV6-5 and TRBJ2-1; 7 positions match TRBD2. CDR1 and CDR2 (germline): MNHEY, SVGAGI. Unmatched junction bases numbered 6, after V lost 7 bases and J lost 3 bases. The CDR3 runs to 14 residues. The CDR3 region is CASNPSGRYNEQFF. The CDR3 DNA sequence: TGTGCCAGCAATCCTAGCGGACGCTACAATGAGCAGTTCTTC.

V is TRBV29-1 and J is TRBJ1-1; D not resolved. Germline V lookup: CDR1 SQVTM, CDR2 ANQGSEA. V was clipped by 4 bases and J by 5 bases, with 14 bases between them. This CDR3 has 13 residues. The CDR3 DNA follows: TGCAGCGTTGTTCCCGAGGGTCCGACTGAAGCTTTCTTT. It translates to CSVVPEGPTEAFF.

The chain couples TRBV6-2 or TRBV6-3 to TRBJ1-1; 7 nucleotides match TRBD1. This CDR3 is built from 12 residues. In germline, CDR1 is MNHEY, CDR2 SVGEGT. V lost 6 bases and J lost 9; bases outside the gene matches: 7. The CDR3, as DNA: TGTGCCAGCAGCCTGGGGGACAGACAAGCTTTCTTT. Amino acid sequence: CASSLGDRQAFF.

A single count supports this clone. The chain has TRBV6-1 and TRBJ2-7; 8 bases match TRBD2. Unmatched junction bases numbered 5, after V lost 1 base and J lost 3 bases. The germline V gene has CDR1 MNHNS and CDR2 SASEGT. The CDR3 has 15 residues. For the CDR3, the DNA is TGTGCCAGCAGTGAAGGGGCGGGGGGTTTCTACGAGCAGTACTTC. It yields the protein CASSEGAGGFYEQYF.

The rearrangement joins TRBV27 to TRBJ1-6; 9 bases align to TRBD1. The junction had 9 bases not matched to a gene; V was cut back by 5 bases and J by 1 base. The CDR3 covers 18 residues. Looked up from germline, CDR1 is MNHEY and CDR2 is SMNVEV (reference sequence). The DNA for the CDR3 is TGTGCCAGCAGTGTGACAGGGGGGCGGTTTTCCTATAATTCACCCCTCCACTTT. Translating gives CASSVTGGRFSYNSPLHF.

The chain carries TRBV29-1 and TRBJ1-6, with TRBD1 identical over 9 bases. With 7 bases clipped from V and 7 bases from J, the junction kept 5 bases outside the gene matches. Germline V CDR1 and CDR2: SQVTM, ANQGSEA. CDR3 length: 13 amino acids. This CDR3 reads CSAKTGGNSPLHF. Written as DNA, the CDR3 is TGCAGCGCCAAAACAGGGGGCAATTCACCCCTCCACTTT.

The rearrangement uses TRBV28 and TRBJ1-5; 10 nucleotides align to TRBD1. This CDR3 is built from 17 residues. The germline V gene encodes CDR1 MDHEN and CDR2 SYDVKM. After removal of 3 bases from V and 7 bases from J, the junction contained 12 bases not matched to a gene. CDR3 sequence reads: CASSFPSGQGSWQPQHF. CDR3 bases: TGTGCCAGCAGTTTCCCCTCGGGACAGGGGAGTTGGCAGCCCCAGCATTTT.

There are a few counts of this clone. The rearrangement links TRBV6-6 to TRBJ1-4; D might be TRBD1 (5 bases). V was clipped by 6 bases and J by 8 bases, with 13 bases between them. Germline assignment: CDR1 MNHNY and CDR2 SVGAGI (reference sequence). The length of the CDR3 is 13 residues. CDR3 nucleotide sequence: TGTGCCAGCAGGTGGGGGAGGGACGAAAAACTGTTTTTT. Protein product: CASRWGRDEKLFF.

This chain links TRBV25-1 with TRBJ1-1; D might be TRBD1 (5 bases). CDR1 MGHDK and CDR2 SYGVNS come from the germline V gene. This CDR3 has 13 residues. V lost 10 bases and J lost 3, with 15 bases in between. The CDR3 bases are TGTGCCACAACAGCGGGGGGGGACACTGAAGCTTTCTTT. This sequence encodes CATTAGGDTEAFF. The entire variable domain, with the rest obtained from reference TRBV25-1 and TRBJ1-1, is as follows: EADIYQTPRYLVIGTGKKITLECSQTMGHDKMYWYQQDPGMELHLIHYSYGVNSTEKGDLSSESTVSRIRTEHFPLTLESARPSHTSQYLCATTAGGDTEAFFGQGTRLTVV.

The chain has TRBV2 and TRBJ2-6; a weak D match, TRBD1 (6 bases). Germline lookup yields CDR1 SNHLY and CDR2 FYNNEI. V lost 7 bases, J lost 1 base, and 8 bases lay in between. The CDR3 sequence is 14 residues long. CDR3 loop: CASTTGSGANVLTF. The CDR3 nucleotides are TGTGCCAGCACCACAGGGTCTGGGGCCAACGTCCTGACTTTC.

In this sample, this clone turned up once. The V call is TRBV18, the J call TRBJ1-2, with TRBD1 identical over 9 bases. The V gene end was trimmed by 5 bases and the J gene end by 0 bases; junction bases not matched to a gene: 4. The germline V gene has CDR1 KGHSH and CDR2 LQKENI. The CDR3 contains 15 residues. The CDR3: CASSAGQGPNYGYTF. In nucleotides, the CDR3 is TGTGCCAGCTCAGCGGGACAGGGTCCTAACTATGGCTACACCTTC.

The rearrangement joins TRBV7-9 to TRBJ1-2, with no clear D. Germline CDR1 reads SEHNR; CDR2 reads FQNEAQ (reference sequence). Trimming stripped 1 base from V and 7 bases from J, with 16 bases between. The CDR3 is 15 residues long. The CDR3 region has the DNA TGTGCCAGCAGCTTAGAATCCCCGCGGTCTGGTGGCTACACCTTC. Its translation: CASSLESPRSGGYTF. The whole variable domain, filled in from reference TRBV7-9 and TRBJ1-2, reads DTGVSQNPRHKITKRGQNVTFRCDPISEHNRLYWYRQTLGQGPEFLTYFQNEAQLEKSRLLSDRFSAERPKGSFSTLEIQRTEQGDSAMYLCASSLESPRSGGYTFGSGTRLTVV.